This T cell receptor (beta chain) was documented in a study of HIV-infected patients and healthy controls. TCRdb reanalysed the 5' RACE reads using MiXCR and keeps one entry per CDR3 protein. The table shows 60,000 to 70,000 distinct CDR3 sequences, with around 21% occurring only once. Germline loops: CDR1 SGHAT, CDR2 FQNNGV. The CDR3 sequence is 15 residues long. Trimming left V 6 bases short and J 5 bases short, with 16 bases between. In this sample, this clonotype turned up a few times. Sequenced input: CD4+ T cells from blood. The TCR originated in a human donor in good health. The chain carries TRBV11-2 and TRBJ2-2; tentatively, D is TRBD1 or TRBD2 (5 bases each). CDR3 residues: CASRPRDRVTGELFF. For the CDR3, the DNA is TGTGCCAGCAGGCCCCGGGACCGGGTAACCGGGGAGCTGTTTTTT.